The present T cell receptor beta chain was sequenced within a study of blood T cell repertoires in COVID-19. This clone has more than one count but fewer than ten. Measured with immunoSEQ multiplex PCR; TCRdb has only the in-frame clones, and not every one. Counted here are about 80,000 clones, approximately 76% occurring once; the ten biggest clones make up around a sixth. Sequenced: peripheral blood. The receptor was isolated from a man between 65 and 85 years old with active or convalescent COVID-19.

The CDR3 DNA reads TGTGCCAGCAGCCAGGCAGGGAAAAACGAGCAGTACTTC. Its protein is CASSQAGKNEQYF. This chain links TRBV3-1 (or the pseudogene TRBV3-2) with TRBJ2-7; TRBD1 is a possible D gene (5 bases). In germline, CDR1 is LGHDT, CDR2 YNNKEL (reference sequence). The CDR3 covers 13 residues. With 3 bases removed from V and 5 bases from J, the gap between germline ends came to 11 bases.